This TCR beta chain was profiled in a study of blood T cell repertoires in COVID-19. The repertoire was sequenced with immunoSEQ multiplex PCR; TCRdb's copy has only in-frame clones and lacks some. The sample carries some 150,000 clones, 81% recorded once. Trimming took off 11 bases at V and 2 bases at J, with 14 bases between the two ends. The CDR3 is made up of 13 amino acids. CDR1 and CDR2 from the germline V gene are ENHRY and SYGVKD. The chain has TRBV10-3 and TRBJ2-3; D unclear. The sequence was collected from a woman aged 55-70 years with active or convalescent COVID-19. The specimen was peripheral blood. CDR3 in amino acids: CASTNYSTDTQYF. CDR3 bases: TGTGCCTCCACTAACTATTCCACAGATACGCAGTATTTT.